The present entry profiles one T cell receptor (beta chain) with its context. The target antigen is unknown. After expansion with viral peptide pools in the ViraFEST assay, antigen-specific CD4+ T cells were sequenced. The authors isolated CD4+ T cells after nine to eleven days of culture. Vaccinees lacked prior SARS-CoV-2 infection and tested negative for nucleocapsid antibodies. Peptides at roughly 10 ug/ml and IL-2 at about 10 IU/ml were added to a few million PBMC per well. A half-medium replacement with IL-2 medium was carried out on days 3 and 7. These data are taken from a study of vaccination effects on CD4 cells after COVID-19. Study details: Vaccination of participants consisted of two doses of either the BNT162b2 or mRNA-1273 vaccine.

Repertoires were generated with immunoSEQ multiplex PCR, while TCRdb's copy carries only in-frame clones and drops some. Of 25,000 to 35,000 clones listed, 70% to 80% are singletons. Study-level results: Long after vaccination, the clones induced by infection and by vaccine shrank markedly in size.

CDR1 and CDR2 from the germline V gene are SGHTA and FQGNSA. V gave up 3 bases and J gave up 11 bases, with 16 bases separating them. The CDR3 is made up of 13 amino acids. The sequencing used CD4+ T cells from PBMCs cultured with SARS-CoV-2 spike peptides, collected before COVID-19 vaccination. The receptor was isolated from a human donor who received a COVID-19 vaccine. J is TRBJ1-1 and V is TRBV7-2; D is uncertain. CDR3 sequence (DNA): TGTGCCAGCAGCTTTGGGCCATCCCTCGCGGCTTTCTTT. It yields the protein CASSFGPSLAAFF.